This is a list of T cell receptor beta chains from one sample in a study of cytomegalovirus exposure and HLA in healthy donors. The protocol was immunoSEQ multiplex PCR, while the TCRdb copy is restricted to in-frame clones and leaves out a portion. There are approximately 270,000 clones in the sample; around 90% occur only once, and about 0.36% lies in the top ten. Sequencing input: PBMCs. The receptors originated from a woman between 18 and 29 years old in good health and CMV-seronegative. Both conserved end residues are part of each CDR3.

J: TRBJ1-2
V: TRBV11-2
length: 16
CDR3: CASSPPGTASNYGYTF

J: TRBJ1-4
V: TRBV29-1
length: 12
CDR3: CSVTGVNEKLFF

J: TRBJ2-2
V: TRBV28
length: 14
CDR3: CASSFIGATGELFF

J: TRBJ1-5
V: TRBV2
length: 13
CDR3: CASSFRDQGWQHF

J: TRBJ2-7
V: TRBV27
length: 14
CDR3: CASSKHPRVYEQYF

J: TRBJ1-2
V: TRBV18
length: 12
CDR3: CASSTPGEGYTF

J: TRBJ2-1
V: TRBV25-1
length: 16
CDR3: CASSEFSGGSYNEQFF

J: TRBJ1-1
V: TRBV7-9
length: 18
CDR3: CASSLGPGTGRGDTEAFF

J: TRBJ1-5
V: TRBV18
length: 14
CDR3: CASSPAGRNQPQHF

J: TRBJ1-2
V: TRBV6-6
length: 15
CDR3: CASSYGDRDDYGYTF

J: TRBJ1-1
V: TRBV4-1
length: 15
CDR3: CASSPYYSLNTEAFF

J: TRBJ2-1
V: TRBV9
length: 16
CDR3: CASSVDLAGGRNEQFF

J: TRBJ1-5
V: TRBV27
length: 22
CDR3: CASSPSPPAETGIWDSNQPQHF

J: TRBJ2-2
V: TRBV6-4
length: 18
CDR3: CASSVTTGGETNTGELFF

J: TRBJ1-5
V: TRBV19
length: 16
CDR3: CASMGGLGRDNQPQHF

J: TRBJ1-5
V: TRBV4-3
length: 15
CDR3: CASSQVRGSNQPQHF

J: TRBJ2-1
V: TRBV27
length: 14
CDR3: CASSYGGGNNEQFF

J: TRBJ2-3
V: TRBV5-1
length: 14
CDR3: CASSGGAPTDTQYF

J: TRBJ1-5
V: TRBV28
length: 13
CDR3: CASSLEGFQPQHF

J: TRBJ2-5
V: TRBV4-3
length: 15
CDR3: CASSQVGLGLETQYF

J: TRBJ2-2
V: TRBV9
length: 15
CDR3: CASSVAPSNTGELFF

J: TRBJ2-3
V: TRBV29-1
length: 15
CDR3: CSVEVSSNRADTQYF

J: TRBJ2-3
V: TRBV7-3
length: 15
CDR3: CASSPGGASTDTQYF

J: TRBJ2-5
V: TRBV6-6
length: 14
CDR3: CASSYPSGGDVQYF

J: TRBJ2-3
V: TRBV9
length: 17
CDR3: CASSLHGSETSTDTQYF

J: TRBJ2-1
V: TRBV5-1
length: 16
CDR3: CASSGLAGGNNNEQFF

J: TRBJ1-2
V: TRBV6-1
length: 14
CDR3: CASSLDRANYGYTF

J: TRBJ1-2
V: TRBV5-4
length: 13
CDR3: CASSSWTGHGYTF

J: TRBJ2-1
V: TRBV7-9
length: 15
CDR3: CASSLGRAGDNEQFF

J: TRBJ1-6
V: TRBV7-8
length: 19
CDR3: CASSSPGQGISSYNSPLHF

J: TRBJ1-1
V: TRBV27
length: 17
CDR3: CASSSLINRGKNTEAFF

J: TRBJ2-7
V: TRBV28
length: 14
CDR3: CASSLRASTYEQYF

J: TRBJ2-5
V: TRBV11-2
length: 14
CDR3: CASSRLAGGETQYF

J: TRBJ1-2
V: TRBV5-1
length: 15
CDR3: CASSLYRGQDYGYTF

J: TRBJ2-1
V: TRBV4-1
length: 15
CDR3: CASSQEWTGADEQFF

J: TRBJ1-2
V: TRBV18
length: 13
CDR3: CASSPPAGYGYTF

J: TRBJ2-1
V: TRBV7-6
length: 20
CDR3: CASSLDPQLAPTGSYNEQFF

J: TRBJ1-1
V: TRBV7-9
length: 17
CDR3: CASSLVPPRGQGTEAFF

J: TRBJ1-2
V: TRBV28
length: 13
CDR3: CASRSQGTRGYTF

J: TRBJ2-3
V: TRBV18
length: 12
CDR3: CASSHPTDTQYF

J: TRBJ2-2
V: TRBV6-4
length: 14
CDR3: CASRTGGNTGELFF

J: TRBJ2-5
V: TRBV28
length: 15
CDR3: CASSLWDRTKETQYF

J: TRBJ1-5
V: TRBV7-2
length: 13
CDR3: CASSLTENQPQHF

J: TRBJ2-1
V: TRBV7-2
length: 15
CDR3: CASSLGGTGSNEQFF

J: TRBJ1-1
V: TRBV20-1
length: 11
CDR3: CSASTDTEAFF